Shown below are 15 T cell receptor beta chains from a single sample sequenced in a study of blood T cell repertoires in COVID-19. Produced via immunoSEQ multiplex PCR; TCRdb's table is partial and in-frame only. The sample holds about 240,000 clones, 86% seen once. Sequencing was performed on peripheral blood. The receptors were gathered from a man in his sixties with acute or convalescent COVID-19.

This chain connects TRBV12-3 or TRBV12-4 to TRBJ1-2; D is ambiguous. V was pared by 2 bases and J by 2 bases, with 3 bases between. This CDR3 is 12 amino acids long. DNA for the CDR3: TGTGCCAGCAGTTTAACAAACTATGGCTACACCTTC. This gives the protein CASSLTNYGYTF.

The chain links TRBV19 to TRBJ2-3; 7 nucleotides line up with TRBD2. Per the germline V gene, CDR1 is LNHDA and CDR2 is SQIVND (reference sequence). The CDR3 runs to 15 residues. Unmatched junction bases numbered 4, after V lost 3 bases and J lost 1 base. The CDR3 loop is CASSMKRERTDTQYF. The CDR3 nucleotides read TGTGCCAGTAGTATGAAGCGGGAACGCACAGATACGCAGTATTTT. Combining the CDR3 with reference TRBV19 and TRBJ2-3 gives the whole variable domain DGGITQSPKYLFRKEGQNVTLSCEQNLNHDAMYWYRQDPGQGLRLIYYSQIVNDFQKGDIAEGYSVSREKKESFPLTVTSAQKNPTAFYLCASSMKRERTDTQYFGPGTRLTVL.

CDR3 DNA: TGTGCCAGTAGTCCCGACAGGGGACGGACTAGCGGTGAGACCCAGTACTTC. As protein: CASSPDRGRTSGETQYF. The J gene is TRBJ2-5, the V gene TRBV19; TRBD2 aligns across 10 bases. Germline V gene data show CDR1 as LNHDA and CDR2 as SQIVND (reference sequence). J gave up 5 bases and V 5 bases, and 14 bases lay outside the gene matches. The CDR3 covers 17 residues.

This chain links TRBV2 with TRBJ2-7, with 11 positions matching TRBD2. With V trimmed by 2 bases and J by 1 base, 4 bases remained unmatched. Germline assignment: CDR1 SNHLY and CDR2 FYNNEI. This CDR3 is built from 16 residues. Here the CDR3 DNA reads TGTGCCAGCAGTGAACCTAGCGGGAGGCCATCCTACGAGCAGTACTTC. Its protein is CASSEPSGRPSYEQYF.

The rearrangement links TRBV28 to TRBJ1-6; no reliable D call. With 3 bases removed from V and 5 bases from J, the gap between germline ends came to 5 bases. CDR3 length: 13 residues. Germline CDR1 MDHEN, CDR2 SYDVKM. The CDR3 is CASSFVHNSPLHF. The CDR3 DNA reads TGTGCCAGCAGTTTCGTCCATAATTCACCCCTCCACTTT. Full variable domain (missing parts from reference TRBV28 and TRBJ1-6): DVKVTQSSRYLVKRTGEKVFLECVQDMDHENMFWYRQDPGLGLRLIYFSYDVKMKEKGDIPEGYSVSREKKERFSLILESASTNQTSMYLCASSFVHNSPLHFGNGTRLTVT.

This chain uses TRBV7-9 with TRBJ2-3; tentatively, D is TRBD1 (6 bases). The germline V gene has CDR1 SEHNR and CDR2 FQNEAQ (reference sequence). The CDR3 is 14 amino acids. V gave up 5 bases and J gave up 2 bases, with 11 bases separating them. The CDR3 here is CASSRGQNTDTQYF. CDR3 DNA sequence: TGTGCCAGCAGCCGCGGACAGAACACAGATACGCAGTATTTT.

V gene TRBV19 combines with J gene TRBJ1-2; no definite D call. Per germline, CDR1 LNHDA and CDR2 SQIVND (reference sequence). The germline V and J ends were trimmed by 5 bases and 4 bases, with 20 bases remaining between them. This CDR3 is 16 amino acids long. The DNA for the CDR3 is TGTGCCAGTAGTTTCTCCCGGGGAGGATCCTCCTATGGCTACACCTTC. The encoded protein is CASSFSRGGSSYGYTF.

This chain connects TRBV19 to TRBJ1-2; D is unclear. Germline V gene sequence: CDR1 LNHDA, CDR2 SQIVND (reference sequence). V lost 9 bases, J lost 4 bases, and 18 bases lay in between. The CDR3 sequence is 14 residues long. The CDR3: CASSVPRIPYGYTF. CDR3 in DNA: TGTGCCAGCAGTGTCCCGCGGATCCCCTATGGCTACACCTTC.

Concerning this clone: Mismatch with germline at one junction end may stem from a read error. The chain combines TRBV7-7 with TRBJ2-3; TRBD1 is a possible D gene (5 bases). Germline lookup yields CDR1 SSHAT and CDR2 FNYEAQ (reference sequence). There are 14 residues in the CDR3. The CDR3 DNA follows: TGTGCTAGCAGCTTGGGGCTAGGCACAGATACGCAGTATTTT. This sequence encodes CASSLGLGTDTQYF.

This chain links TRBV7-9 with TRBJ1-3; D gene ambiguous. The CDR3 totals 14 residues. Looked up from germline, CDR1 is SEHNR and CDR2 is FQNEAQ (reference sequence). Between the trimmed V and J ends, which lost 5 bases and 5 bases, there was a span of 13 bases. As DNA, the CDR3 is TGTGCCAGCAGCATAAGGGAGCTTAGAAACACCATATATTTT. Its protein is CASSIRELRNTIYF.

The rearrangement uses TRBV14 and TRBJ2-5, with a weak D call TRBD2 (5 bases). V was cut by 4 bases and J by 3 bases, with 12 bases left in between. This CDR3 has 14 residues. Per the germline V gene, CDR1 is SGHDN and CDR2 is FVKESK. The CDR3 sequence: CASSPIDSEETQYF. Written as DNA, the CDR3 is TGTGCCAGCAGCCCGATCGATAGCGAAGAGACCCAGTACTTC.

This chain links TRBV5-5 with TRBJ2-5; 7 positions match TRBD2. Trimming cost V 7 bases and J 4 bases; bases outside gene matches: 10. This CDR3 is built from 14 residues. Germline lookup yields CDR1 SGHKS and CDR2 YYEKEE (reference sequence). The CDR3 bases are TGTGCCAGCGGCTACACGACTAGCCCAGAGACCCAGTACTTC. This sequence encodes CASGYTTSPETQYF. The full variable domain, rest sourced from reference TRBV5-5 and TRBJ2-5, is DAGVTQSPTHLIKTRGQQVTLRCSPISGHKSVSWYQQVLGQGPQFIFQYYEKEERGRGNFPDRFSARQFPNYSSELNVNALLLGDSALYLCASGYTTSPETQYFGPGTRLLVL.

CDR3 protein: CASSLDLGTGGVDYNSPLHF. The CDR3 region has the DNA TGTGCCAGCAGCTTAGACCTCGGGACAGGGGGGGTGGACTATAATTCACCCCTCCACTTT. The chain links TRBV11-2 to TRBJ1-6; 11 positions match TRBD1. The trim removed 0 bases at V and 3 bases at J, leaving 10 bases unmatched. The germline gives CDR1 SGHAT, CDR2 FQNNGV. The CDR3 is 20 residues long.

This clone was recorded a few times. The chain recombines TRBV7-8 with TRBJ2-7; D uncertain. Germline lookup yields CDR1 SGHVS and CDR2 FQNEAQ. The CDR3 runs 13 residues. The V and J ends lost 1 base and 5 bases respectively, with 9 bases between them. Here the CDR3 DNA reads TGTGCCAGCAGCTTAGTAAGCTACCACGAGCAGTACTTC. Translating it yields CASSLVSYHEQYF.

CDR3: CASSTGQGSTEAFF. DNA of the CDR3: TGTGCCAGTAGTACAGGACAGGGGTCAACTGAAGCTTTCTTT. This chain connects TRBV19 to TRBJ1-1; 9 bases are a match to TRBD1. Germline values: CDR1 LNHDA, CDR2 SQIVND (reference sequence). The CDR3 is 14 amino acids. After removal of 4 bases from V and 5 bases from J, the junction contained 5 bases not matched to a gene. Looking up the rest from reference TRBV19 and TRBJ1-1 gives the full variable domain: DGGITQSPKYLFRKEGQNVTLSCEQNLNHDAMYWYRQDPGQGLRLIYYSQIVNDFQKGDIAEGYSVSREKKESFPLTVTSAQKNPTAFYLCASSTGQGSTEAFFGQGTRLTVV.